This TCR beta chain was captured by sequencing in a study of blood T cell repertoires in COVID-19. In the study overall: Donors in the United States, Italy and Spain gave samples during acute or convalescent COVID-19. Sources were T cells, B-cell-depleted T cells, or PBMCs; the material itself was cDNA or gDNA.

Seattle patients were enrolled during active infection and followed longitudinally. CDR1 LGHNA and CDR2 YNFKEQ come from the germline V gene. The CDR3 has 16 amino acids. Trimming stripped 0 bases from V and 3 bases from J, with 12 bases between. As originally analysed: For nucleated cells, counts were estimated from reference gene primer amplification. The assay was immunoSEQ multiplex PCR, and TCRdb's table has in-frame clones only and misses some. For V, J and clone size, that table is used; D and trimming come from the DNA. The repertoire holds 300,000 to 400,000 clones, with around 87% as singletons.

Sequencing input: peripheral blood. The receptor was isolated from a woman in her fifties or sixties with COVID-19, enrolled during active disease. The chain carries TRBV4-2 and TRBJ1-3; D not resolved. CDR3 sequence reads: CASSQEVTRVGNTIYF. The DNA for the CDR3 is TGTGCCAGCAGCCAAGAAGTAACTAGGGTTGGAAACACCATATATTTT.